This T cell receptor beta chain comes out of a study of blood T cell repertoires in COVID-19. Study as a whole: Sources were T cells, B-cell-depleted T cells, or PBMCs; the material itself was cDNA or gDNA.

In germline, CDR1 is SEHNR, CDR2 FQNEAQ (reference sequence). This CDR3 spans 14 amino acids. J gave up 6 bases and V 6 bases, and 6 bases lay outside the gene matches. Patients at the Seattle site were enrolled during active infection and followed longitudinally. In the original workflow: Reference gene primer amplification gave nucleated cell count estimates. Clones were sequenced by immunoSEQ multiplex PCR, and TCRdb holds only the in-frame ones, with some missing. Clone size and the V and J calls come from that table; the DNA yielded D and trimming. Among 350,000 or so clones listed, 89% were seen once.

This chain joins TRBV7-9 and TRBJ1-4; 8 bases map to TRBD1. Specimen: peripheral blood. This clonotype was obtained from a woman aged 60-70 years with COVID-19, enrolled during active disease. The CDR3 sequence: CASRAGTGDEKLFF. The CDR3 coding sequence is TGTGCCAGCAGAGCCGGGACAGGAGATGAAAAACTGTTTTTT.